The 20 T cell receptor beta chains presented below share a single source sample, sequenced in a study of PD-1 blockade in mismatch repair-deficient tumors. Libraries were prepared by immunoSEQ multiplex PCR; TCRdb keeps only in-frame clonotypes and omits some of them. The profile covers under 40,000 clones, with roughly 83% appearing a single time and under 1.2% taken by the ten largest. Specimen: PBMCs, collected roughly 39 weeks after starting pembrolizumab. These receptors originate from an adult with mismatch repair-deficient cancer.

This rearrangement joins TRBV2 to TRBJ1-1; TRBD1 might be the D (5 bases). This CDR3 is built from 14 residues. The germline CDR1 and CDR2 sequences are SNHLY and FYNNEI. V lost 5 bases, J lost 3 bases, and 13 bases lay in between. CDR3 sequence (DNA): TGTGCCAGCAGTCTCCAGGGATGGCACACTGAAGCTTTCTTT. The encoded protein is CASSLQGWHTEAFF.

The rearrangement joins TRBV10-3 to TRBJ2-5; 11 positions match TRBD2. V lost 2 bases, J lost 7 bases, and 15 bases stayed unmatched. The CDR3 covers 18 residues. Germline loops: CDR1 ENHRY, CDR2 SYGVKD. Written as DNA, the CDR3 is TGTGCCATCAGTGAGCCGCCCGGGACTAGCGGAGACTTAGGGACCCAGTACTTC. Translation: CAISEPPGTSGDLGTQYF.

The gene calls are TRBV5-1 and TRBJ2-1; D perhaps matches TRBD2 (5 bases). Germline V CDR1 and CDR2: SGHRS, YFSETQ. This CDR3 contains 13 residues. V lost 0 bases to trimming and J lost 5 bases, with 6 bases between them. CDR3: CASSLAGNNEQFF. CDR3 DNA sequence: TGCGCCAGCAGCTTGGCCGGGAACAATGAGCAGTTCTTC.

This clone has only a few counts. V is TRBV29-1 and J is TRBJ2-2; 8 bases line up with TRBD1. Trimming at V came to 5 bases and at J to 6 bases, leaving 11 bases not matched to a gene. The CDR3 runs to 15 residues. CDR1 SQVTM and CDR2 ANQGSEA come from the germline V gene. CDR3 sequence reads: CSVSPGQDSAGELFF. CDR3 bases: TGCAGCGTTAGTCCGGGACAGGACTCGGCCGGGGAGCTGTTTTTT.

This clone was recorded a few times. V is TRBV11-2 and J is TRBJ1-6; TRBD1 aligns across 9 bases. V shed 5 bases and J 13 bases; nucleotides not matched to a gene: 9. Per germline, CDR1 SGHAT and CDR2 FQNNGV. The CDR3 spans 14 residues. Here the CDR3 reads CASSPWTGEGPLHF. The CDR3 DNA reads as TGTGCCAGCAGCCCGTGGACAGGGGAAGGTCCCCTCCACTTT.

The chain has TRBV2 and TRBJ2-6; 9 nucleotides line up with TRBD1. Trimming took 6 bases from V and 4 from J; bases not matched to a gene: 10. This CDR3 comprises 17 residues. The V gene's germline CDR1 is SNHLY and CDR2 FYNNEI. CDR3 protein: CASRRGTGPSGANVLTF. CDR3 nucleotides: TGTGCCAGCAGACGAGGGACAGGGCCGTCAGGGGCCAACGTCCTGACTTTC.

This chain joins TRBV29-1 and TRBJ1-1; perhaps TRBD1 as D (5 bases). The CDR3 consists of 11 residues. With 6 bases removed from V and 7 bases from J, the gap between germline ends came to 12 bases. CDR1 is SQVTM, CDR2 ANQGSEA, per germline. Here the CDR3 reads CSVGGTNEAFF. CDR3 DNA sequence: TGCAGCGTCGGGGGAACGAATGAAGCTTTCTTT.

The V gene is TRBV19, the J gene TRBJ2-1; 9 nucleotides match TRBD1. V shed 5 bases, J shed 7 bases, and the junction held 9 bases outside the gene matches. This CDR3 is 15 amino acids long. Per germline, CDR1 LNHDA and CDR2 SQIVND (reference sequence). This chain's CDR3 is CASSLRDRVGNEQFF. In nucleotides, the CDR3 is TGTGCCAGTAGTCTCCGGGACAGGGTAGGGAATGAGCAGTTCTTC.

The gene calls are TRBV29-1 and TRBJ1-2; TRBD1 is a possible D gene (5 bases). Deletions cut 2 bases from V and 7 bases from J, with 20 bases between. The CDR3 runs 15 residues. Germline CDR1 and CDR2: SQVTM and ANQGSEA. The chain's CDR3 is CSVELRQGVFGGYTF. CDR3 DNA sequence: TGCAGCGTTGAACTCCGCCAGGGTGTTTTTGGTGGCTACACCTTC.

The chain recombines TRBV11-2 with TRBJ2-3, with D possibly matching TRBD2 (6 bases). The CDR3 extends over 12 amino acids. Germline V CDR1 and CDR2: SGHAT, FQNNGV. Deletions cut 0 bases from V and 9 bases from J, with 7 bases between. The CDR3 DNA reads as TGTGCCAGCAGCTTAGAGGAGGGGACGCAGTATTTT. Translating gives CASSLEEGTQYF.

The V gene is TRBV19, the J gene TRBJ2-1; the D is unclear. This CDR3 is 13 amino acids long. V was pared by 5 bases and J by 2 bases, with 7 bases between. Germline CDR1 is LNHDA and CDR2 is SQIVND (reference sequence). The CDR3 sequence is CASSAQTYNEQFF. Written as DNA, the CDR3 is TGTGCCAGTAGTGCTCAGACCTACAATGAGCAGTTCTTC.

This clone was seen just once. The genes are TRBV5-1 and TRBJ2-7, with 11 positions matching TRBD1. The J segment lost 7 bases and the V segment lost 4 bases, leaving 7 bases of the junction unmatched. Germline CDR1 SGHRS, CDR2 YFSETQ. The CDR3 has 14 amino acids. CDR3 protein: CASSPRTGGLEQYF. CDR3 coding DNA: TGCGCCAGCAGCCCCCGGACAGGGGGCCTAGAGCAGTACTTC.

This clone was picked up one time. This chain links TRBV7-2 with TRBJ2-1; D is possibly TRBD1 (5 bases). The V gene lost 1 base and the J gene lost 10 bases, with 14 bases spanning the gap. CDR1 SGHTA and CDR2 FQGNSA come from the germline V gene. The CDR3 contains 14 residues. The CDR3 loop reads CASSLVVGVDEQFF. The CDR3 DNA follows: TGTGCCAGCAGCTTAGTCGTAGGGGTGGACGAGCAGTTCTTC.

This chain links TRBV9 with TRBJ1-1, with TRBD1 as a possible D gene (5 bases). Germline V gene sequence: CDR1 SGDLS, CDR2 YYNGEE. CDR3 size: 12 residues. V was pared by 6 bases and J by 10 bases, with 16 bases between. The CDR3 DNA follows: TGTGCCAGCAACCGACCCCCGCAGGGAGCTTTCTTT. As protein: CASNRPPQGAFF.

This clone showed up just once. The chain is built from TRBV5-1 and TRBJ2-1, with 10 bases identical to TRBD2. Germline trimming cut 0 bases from V and 7 bases from J; bases unmatched to any gene: 4. CDR3 length: 15 amino acids. Germline V gene lookup returns CDR1 SGHRS and CDR2 YFSETQ. As DNA, the CDR3 is TGCGCCAGCAGCTTGGAACTAGCGGGACTAAATGAGCAGTTCTTC. Its protein is CASSLELAGLNEQFF. The complete variable domain, with remaining parts taken from reference TRBV5-1 and TRBJ2-1, reads KAGVTQTPRYLIKTRGQQVTLSCSPISGHRSVSWYQQTPGQGLQFLFEYFSETQRNKGNFPGRFSGRQFSNSRSEMNVSTLELGDSALYLCASSLELAGLNEQFFGPGTRLTVL.

V and J are TRBV6-1 and TRBJ1-3; 8 bases agree with TRBD1. The CDR3 is 17 residues long. The V and J ends lost 2 bases and 3 bases, in that order; junction bases with no gene match: 9. CDR1 and CDR2 from the germline V gene are MNHNS and SASEGT. CDR3 sequence (DNA): TGTGCCAGCAGTGAAAGGCGAGACAGGGGTCGTGGAAACACCATATATTTT. Protein: CASSERRDRGRGNTIYF.

This clone was detected once. The chain recombines TRBV7-8 with TRBJ1-1; tentatively, D is TRBD1 (6 bases). Germline CDR1 SGHVS, CDR2 FQNEAQ. V shed 4 bases and J shed 6 bases, with 15 bases lying between them. The CDR3 consists of 14 residues. Written as DNA, the CDR3 is TGTGCCAGCAGCTCCAACAGGGTAAACCCTGAAGCTTTCTTT. Translation: CASSSNRVNPEAFF.

J is TRBJ2-7 and V is TRBV11-3; no firm D call. Germline assignment: CDR1 SGHNT and CDR2 YENEEA. Trimming cost V 0 bases and J 3 bases, with 6 bases left between them. There are 13 residues in the CDR3. This CDR3 is CASSLDHYYEQYF. The CDR3 DNA reads TGTGCCAGCAGCTTAGACCACTACTACGAGCAGTACTTC.

The DNA of the CDR3 is TGTGCCAGTAGTTTTAACAGGGGGGAGCAGTACTTC. Protein product: CASSFNRGEQYF. The chain employs TRBV19 and TRBJ2-7; 8 bases align to TRBD1. The V gene's germline CDR1 is LNHDA and CDR2 SQIVND (reference sequence). The V gene end was trimmed by 5 bases and the J gene end by 7 bases; junction bases not matched to a gene: 4. This CDR3 is 12 amino acids long.

This clone was seen a handful of times. CDR3 protein: CASSPRTANTEAFF. CDR3 nucleotides: TGTGCCAGCAGCCCACGGACTGCGAACACTGAAGCTTTCTTT. The chain has TRBV9 and TRBJ1-1; D is ambiguous. V lost 4 bases, J lost 1 base, and 11 bases lay in between. The germline V gene has CDR1 SGDLS and CDR2 YYNGEE. CDR3 length: 14 amino acids.